The T cell receptor beta chain under discussion was sequenced for a study of CD8+ T cells in alopecia areata. Study results and caveats: Mice showed clearer TCR sharing than patients did, a gap that was possibly HLA-related. Greater clonality was observed in lesional scalp samples, especially alopecia totalis/universalis, versus normal scalp.

Notes on this clone: The antigen is unknown.

Isolated RNA was reverse transcribed into cDNA used as the sequencing template. Using immunoSEQ multiplex PCR, the repertoire was profiled, and TCRdb retains in-frame clones only, with some absent. The table includes about 150,000 clones, around 62% detected once. The sequence was obtained from a human donor in good health. The sample comprised CD8+ T cells sorted from blood.

CDR3 bases: TGTGCCTGGAGTGAGGAGGTTCTCGCCAAAAACATTCAGTACTTC. This translates into CAWSEEVLAKNIQYF. The rearrangement uses TRBV30 and TRBJ2-4; D perhaps matches TRBD2 (5 bases). Looked up from germline, CDR1 is GTSNPN and CDR2 is SVGIG (reference sequence). V lost 1 base and J 1 base, leaving 11 bases between the germline ends. CDR3 length equals 15 residues.